This entry lists 14 T cell receptor beta chains sequenced from one sample in a study of T cells in Graves' hyperthyroidism and ophthalmopathy. The source material, RNA transcripts, was used to amplify TCR beta CDR3 regions. During a first-round RT-PCR of the TCR CDR3, the HTBI primer set was used. TCRdb analysed the multiplex PCR reads with MiXCR anew, one entry per CDR3 protein. The sample has around 620,000 distinct CDR3 sequences, approximately 44% seen once. Material for sequencing was peripheral blood or thyroid tissue (not recorded which). The receptor set was obtained from an adult woman with Graves' disease, either hyperthyroidism or ophthalmopathy (not recorded which).

This clonotype was seen repeatedly, ten times or more. The V and J genes are TRBV6-1 and TRBJ1-2, with TRBD1 as a possible D gene (5 bases). CDR3 length: 11 residues. CDR1 is MNHNS and CDR2 is SASEGT in the germline V gene. V was clipped by 11 bases and J by 7 bases, with 14 bases between them. The chain's CDR3 is CAVRDQGGYTF. The CDR3, as DNA: TGTGCCGTCCGGGACCAGGGTGGCTACACCTTC.

A few counts support this clonotype. The chain has TRBV6-6 and TRBJ1-1; the D is unclear. With 6 bases removed from V and 8 bases from J, the gap between germline ends came to 7 bases. Germline V lookup: CDR1 MNHNY, CDR2 SVGAGI (reference sequence). The length of the CDR3 is 10 residues. The CDR3 bases are TGTGCCAGCAGACTCAGAGAAGCTTTCTTT. It translates to CASRLREAFF.

This clonotype is a singleton in its sample. This rearrangement joins TRBV20-1 to TRBJ1-2; D is uncertain. Germline V gene sequence: CDR1 DFQATT, CDR2 SNEGSKA (reference sequence). Trimming cost V 3 bases and J 2 bases, with 13 bases left between them. The CDR3 length is 14 residues. CDR3 nucleotide sequence: TGCAGTGCTAGGGGAACAAGGGCCAACTATGGCTACACCTTC. Translated: CSARGTRANYGYTF.

The V gene is TRBV7-2, the J gene TRBJ1-3; weak D call: TRBD1 (5 bases). Germline values: CDR1 SGHTA, CDR2 FQGNSA. The V gene lost 0 bases and the J gene lost 2 bases, with 14 bases spanning the gap. The CDR3 spans 17 residues. The CDR3 protein is CASSLALGQGPGNTIYF. Here the CDR3 DNA reads TGTGCCAGCAGCTTAGCGCTGGGGCAGGGTCCTGGAAACACCATATATTTT.

This clonotype was seen a handful of times. The chain has TRBV24-1 and TRBJ2-2; 9 bases align to TRBD2. CDR3 length: 15 amino acids. The V and J ends lost 3 bases and 7 bases, in that order; junction bases with no gene match: 5. Germline CDR1 reads KGHDR; CDR2 reads SFDVKD. As DNA, the CDR3 is TGTGCCACCAGTGATGGACTAGCGTCAGGCGGGGAGCTGTTTTTT. Protein sequence: CATSDGLASGGELFF.

This chain uses TRBV6-6 with TRBJ1-1, with D possibly TRBD1 on 6 matching bases. Trimming took 8 bases from V and 6 from J, leaving 22 bases between them. Germline lookup yields CDR1 MNHNY and CDR2 SVGAGI (reference sequence). CDR3 length: 15 residues. The CDR3 nucleotides are TGTGCCAGCCGCCCTCCGGGACACGGGGTTGCTGAAGCTTTCTTT. Protein sequence: CASRPPGHGVAEAFF.

This clonotype was counted between two and nine times. The chain has TRBV10-2 and TRBJ2-3; 13 bases align to TRBD2. Trimming removed 7 bases from V and 4 bases from J; junction bases left unmatched: 8. The CDR3 loop spans 16 amino acids. From germline, CDR1 is WSHSY and CDR2 SAAADI. The CDR3: CASIPGLAGEADTQYF. DNA for the CDR3: TGCGCCAGCATTCCTGGACTAGCGGGAGAGGCAGATACGCAGTATTTT.

This clonotype is a singleton in its sample. CDR3 amino acids: CASSQRVAANTGELFF. DNA of the CDR3: TGTGCCAGCAGCCAAAGGGTAGCGGCCAACACCGGGGAGCTGTTTTTT. The rearrangement uses TRBV11-2 and TRBJ2-2; TRBD2 might be the D (6 bases). Looked up from germline, CDR1 is SGHAT and CDR2 is FQNNGV. This CDR3 comprises 16 residues. The ends were cut back, 5 bases at V and 2 bases at J, with 15 bases in the middle. Filled out from reference TRBV11-2 and TRBJ2-2, the complete variable domain reads EAGVAQSPRYKIIEKRQSVAFWCNPISGHATLYWYQQILGQGPKLLIQFQNNGVVDDSQLPKDRFSAERLKGVDSTLKIQPAKLEDSAVYLCASSQRVAANTGELFFGEGSRLTVL.

This clonotype occurred many times. The rearrangement joins TRBV20-1 to TRBJ2-5; the D is unclear. The V and J ends lost 5 bases and 1 base respectively, with 14 bases between them. Germline CDR1 reads DFQATT; CDR2 reads SNEGSKA (reference sequence). This CDR3 comprises 14 residues. As DNA, the CDR3 is TGCAGTGCTCCCACACGGACGGTCCAAGAGACCCAGTACTTC. Translated, it gives CSAPTRTVQETQYF.

The V and J genes are TRBV11-2 and TRBJ2-7; TRBD1 aligns across 8 bases. V shed 0 bases, J shed 5 bases, and the junction held 6 bases outside the gene matches. The CDR3 is 15 amino acids. The germline V gene encodes CDR1 SGHAT and CDR2 FQNNGV. The CDR3 loop reads CASSLDQGAIHEQYF. Written as DNA, the CDR3 is TGTGCCAGCAGCTTAGACCAGGGGGCGATCCACGAGCAGTACTTC.

The V and J genes are TRBV10-2 and TRBJ2-1; possibly TRBD2 for D (6 bases). Germline CDR1 and CDR2: WSHSY and SAAADI. V dropped 8 bases and J dropped 9 bases, with 14 bases sitting between them. CDR3 length: 12 residues. This CDR3 reads CASFGTPSEQFF. Written as DNA, the CDR3 is TGCGCCAGCTTCGGGACTCCAAGTGAGCAGTTCTTC.

This clonotype was seen many times. V usage is TRBV7-9 and J usage is TRBJ2-5; D is unclear. CDR1 is SEHNR, CDR2 FQNEAQ, per germline (reference sequence). The CDR3 runs to 13 residues. Trimming left V 1 base short and J 6 bases short, with 9 bases between. This chain's CDR3 is CASSLEELQTQYF. Here the CDR3 DNA reads TGTGCCAGCAGCTTAGAGGAACTTCAGACCCAGTACTTC.

Many counts were recorded for this clonotype. The rearrangement links TRBV7-8 to TRBJ1-5; D is uncertain. The CDR3 covers 15 residues. Germline V CDR1 and CDR2: SGHVS, FQNEAQ. V was shortened by 2 bases and J by 0 bases, with 8 bases between the two germline ends. The CDR3 here is CASSLLVYSNQPQHF. Written as DNA, the CDR3 is TGTGCCAGCAGCTTACTCGTTTATAGCAATCAGCCCCAGCATTTT.

This clonotype came up many times. V usage is TRBV6-1 and J usage is TRBJ1-2; 8 nucleotides match TRBD1. The V gene's germline CDR1 is MNHNS and CDR2 SASEGT. The junction had 8 bases not matched to a gene; V was cut back by 4 bases and J by 4 bases. This CDR3 has 15 residues. Here the CDR3 reads CASSVERDRPYGYTF. The CDR3 region has the DNA TGTGCCAGCAGTGTTGAACGGGACAGGCCCTATGGCTACACCTTC.